This T cell receptor beta chain was profiled in a study of cytomegalovirus exposure and HLA in healthy donors (TCRdb year 2017). Regarding the research as a whole: According to an earlier analysis of around 600 of the donors, 150 million to 200 million T cells yielded over 100 million unique TCR beta sequences and around 280 Gb of sequence data. About 330 gigabases of sequencing data and approximately 92 million unique TCR sequences made up an early release that covered under 750 HLA-typed donors. Of the 300 to 500 genotyped donors, less than 90% were placed in the genetic ancestry cluster associated with self-reported Caucasian donors. The study aimed to test whether signatures of past pathogen exposure could be identified by cataloging public T cell receptors. The T cell repertoires of 550 to 850 subjects were profiled by immunosequencing and related to cytomegalovirus serostatus. A separate validation cohort of 90 to 150 different subjects was used in addition to the 666-subject first cohort. To predict cytomegalovirus infection status, the study brought together high-throughput TCR immunosequencing, statistical association of individual TCRs with disease status, and machine learning. In a later analysis, previously published TCR beta repertoires from more than 500 donors were re-analyzed and high-resolution HLA genotyping was added so that TCR occurrence patterns could be studied. Rather than drawing on any new phenotypic data, the later analysis identified candidate immune exposures from TCR beta sequences and the way those sequences occurred across donors. In an earlier analysis of 587 of the donors, high-throughput TCR beta sequencing was used to judge whether each TCR beta V gene segment behaved as functional or pseudogenic. Donor age, sex, ethnicity and CMV serostatus were compiled together with the repertoire data. A later genetic analysis used genome-wide SNP genotypes for about 60% of the roughly 670 donors, treating that subset as a discovery cohort. All discovery cohort repertoires had been generated on a single sequencing platform. HLA typing included class I and class II loci at four-digit resolution. The number of donors typed differed by locus, with roughly 629-640 for A, B, C, DRB1 and DQB1, 522 for DQA1, over 600 for DPA1, and roughly 450 for DPB1. A few DR-DQ haplotypes were treated as single units for association and clustering because of strong linkage in the cohort. On average, around 230,000 unique TCR beta nucleotide sequences were sequenced per donor among fewer than 500 genotyped donors of the cohort, with 15% to 20% of those sequences being non-productive. Overall study outcomes, separate from this receptor: Only TCR beta chains were sequenced in this cohort, and the absence of alpha or paired-chain data limited detectable features. According to a later analysis, TCR association rates differed among HLA loci, with DRB1 alleles showing the most associated TCRs and HLA-C alleles showing the fewest. Because HLA typing was unavailable for some donors at each locus, only the typed subset was used in association tests. A later analysis found that most CMV-associated TCR beta chains appeared HLA-restricted, with HLA associations seemingly driven largely by CMV exposure. A later genetic analysis associated a missense DCLRE1C variant with V-gene and J-gene trimming of TCR beta chains, and an independent cohort replicated the association. In a later analysis, several top co-occurrence clusters were reported to appear linked to parvovirus B19, influenza, CMV and Epstein-Barr virus. A further reported finding was that TCR beta sequences accurately predicted the HLA-A and HLA-B alleles for most subjects in the first cohort. The sequencing pipeline was judged likely to have produced a cluster of highly shared sequence variants as a technical artifact. In a later analysis, some 17,000 TCR beta sequences were associated with specific HLA alleles at a false discovery rate of 0.05. Compared with equally common non-associated chains, HLA-associated TCR beta chains in a later analysis were more clonally expanded and had lower generation probabilities. The study listed 150 to 200 TCR beta chains as associated with cytomegalovirus. According to the authors, the approach could potentially be generalized to other disease states and immunological phenotypes. The classifier was reported to diagnose cytomegalovirus status with high specificity and sensitivity in both the original and validation cohorts. Because counts were too low, more than 15 rarely observed V segments, including chromosome 9 orphons, were excluded from the earlier analysis of 587 of the donors. The only immune exposure information available for the cohort was CMV serostatus. The presence/absence analyses assumed that sequencing depth was roughly uniform across donors, and that assumption may not be true. In vitro tests confirmed that a few of the cytomegalovirus-associated TCR beta chains recognize cytomegalovirus antigens. An earlier analysis of approximately 570 of the donors showed that most TCR beta V segments appeared in productive rearrangements either about 87% or about 30% of the time, which broadly matched IMGT annotations. Across donors, most TCR sequences were observed very rarely, whereas some public TCRs were present in many individuals. Some IMGT-functional V segments, including TRBV6-2 and TRBV6-3, could not be distinguished by the 87-base-pair reads and were therefore excluded. Linkage disequilibrium might explain the correlated functional status among segregating V segments, but an unknown experimental factor could not be excluded. Compared with the 666-donor mean, donors in an Asian-associated ancestry cluster had fewer N-insertions in productive TCRs, according to a later genetic analysis. When HLA alleles, especially DR and DQ, strongly co-occurred, attributing TCR associations to individual alleles was difficult.

The method behind the library was the immunoSEQ multiplex PCR assay. The multiplex PCR relied on a mix of 60 forward primers for TCR Vbeta segments and 13 reverse primers for TCR Jbeta segments. The CDR3 region of rearranged TCR beta genes was amplified from genomic DNA with a multiplex PCR assay. Amplified TCR beta libraries were sequenced as 87-base-pair reads on the Illumina HiSeq System. The paper's processing steps were these. A later analysis counted some 74 million unique TCR beta chains across the 650 to 700 repertoires, and some 11 million of these chains were shared by at least two donors. To remove PCR and sequencing errors, raw reads were error-corrected and collapsed into unique sequences using a nearest-neighbor algorithm that merged closely related sequences. Alignment of CDR3 sequences to IMGT reference sequences was used to assign V, D and J gene segments. For a sequence to be retained, a match of at least six nucleotides to both a V gene segment and a J gene segment was required. Rearrangements were classified as productive when the CDR3 lacked stop codons and remained in frame with V and J, and all other rearrangements were classified as non-productive. Following IMGT convention, CDR3 was defined as the stretch from the second conserved V-encoded cysteine to the conserved J-encoded phenylalanine. The earlier analysis of about 590 of the donors excluded sequences that lacked an unambiguous match to a single V gene segment. An earlier analysis of just under 600 of the donors called V segments functional above 56.7% productive rearrangements and segregating when the between-donor standard deviation exceeded 5%. A statistical classification framework was developed to diagnose cytomegalovirus status using the catalog of TCR beta chain sequences. A later analysis assigned V and J genes by comparing TCR nucleotide sequences with IMGT/GENE-DB human TR gene sequences. Using the TCRdist pipeline, a later analysis assigned CDR3 sequences along with most-parsimonious VDJ recombination scenarios. In a later analysis, every TCR beta chain was defined by the combination of its CDR3 amino acid sequence and its V-gene family, and reads without a unique V-gene family were dropped. To address suspected cross-contamination and a sequencing artifact, a later analysis removed some 620 highly shared, low-generation-probability nucleotide sequences. A later analysis calculated a clonal expansion index for each public chain from normalized within-repertoire ranks of inferred template counts. Generation probabilities in a later analysis came from a VDJ recombination model fitted to out-of-frame rearrangements, and those results were checked against IGoR. A later analysis scored TCR-TCR, TCR-HLA and TCR-CMV co-occurrence with hypergeometric tests, applying a repertoire-size bias correction to TCR pairs. False discovery rates were estimated in a later analysis by permuting HLA or CMV assignments 20 times. A later analysis grouped co-occurring TCRs with DBSCAN, adding TCRdist sequence similarity when clustering within HLA-allele-positive subsets. Repertoires with fewer than 30,000 or more than 120,000 public chains were left out of co-occurrence clustering, as were five repertoires with anomalous nucleotide sharing. In its TCRdb copy, this immuneACCESS table keeps in-frame sequences only and misses some clones. Where compared with another copy, unresolved V genes explain less than half of these, and the others have no known cause. That table furnishes V, J and clone size, whereas the DNA furnished D and trimming. Within this sample are 210,000 or so clones, with approximately 82% of them counted one time only. In total, the top ten clones hold over 0.55% of the sample.

The cohort consisted of 670 or so healthy bone marrow donors. Cohort members were all nominally healthy when sampled, although unrecorded immune exposures were likely present. The donor was CMV seronegative and belonged to the group of 352 seronegative cohort members. Every donor gave a peripheral blood sample, and the peripheral blood mononuclear cells from that sample were used for TCR beta sequencing. The Qiagen DNeasy Blood Extraction Kit was used to extract genomic DNA from the blood cell samples. Reading the germline V gene gives CDR1 KGHSH and CDR2 LQKENI. The CDR3 goes from the cysteine to the phenylalanine over 14 residues. The only DNA kept is the CDR3, 42 bases in frame from the first base. The V end loses 6 bases and the J end loses 6 bases, and a stretch of 17 bases separates them. On this clone: This receptor's antigen is unknown. Base quality data are lacking; no much larger clone is found one base away.

The rearrangement joined TRBV18 to TRBJ1-2; TRBD1 is a weak D gene call, 5 bases matching. The receptor was derived from a man aged 18 to 29 in good health and CMV-seronegative. What was sequenced was PBMCs. The bases are TGTGCCAGCTCGCAGGATCAGGGATGGCATGGCTACACCTTC. This is translated as CASSQDQGWHGYTF. Reference TRBV18 and TRBJ1-2 genes cover what lies past the CDR3, so the full variable domain is NAGVMQNPRHLVRRRGQEARLRCSPMKGHSHVYWYRQLPEEGLKFMVYLQKENIIDESGMPKERFSAEFPKEGPSILRIQQVVRGDSAAYFCASSQDQGWHGYTFGSGTRLTVV.